The 27 T cell receptor beta chains below were found in one sample sequenced in a study of T-cell memory formation after mild COVID-19. MiXCR, run by TCRdb on the 5' RACE reads, gives a single entry per CDR3 protein. The sample lists 400,000 or so distinct CDR3 sequences; roughly 20% were seen once. The sequenced material came from PBMCs or a T cell subset sorted from them (not recorded which). The receptor source for this set is an adult woman who had mild COVID-19 (a few samples of this study predate the infection). Cell type and time point are not known.

The CDR3 DNA reads TGTGCCAGCAGTGAACGACAGGGGCCTTATGGCTACACCTTC. The encoded protein is CASSERQGPYGYTF. The chain employs TRBV25-1 and TRBJ1-2; 8 bases map to TRBD1. V was pared by 2 bases and J by 5 bases, with 4 bases of the junction left unmatched. The germline CDR1 and CDR2 sequences are MGHDK and SYGVNS. There are 14 residues in the CDR3.

The J gene is TRBJ1-1, the V gene TRBV7-2; possibly TRBD1 for D (5 bases). The CDR3 is 13 amino acids. The germline V gene has CDR1 SGHTA and CDR2 FQGNSA. The V gene lost 3 bases and the J gene lost 4 bases, with 9 bases spanning the gap. The CDR3 sequence: CASSFREVTEAFF. CDR3 nucleotide sequence: TGTGCCAGCAGCTTCAGGGAGGTCACTGAAGCTTTCTTT.

This clonotype was found a few times. The chain employs TRBV5-1 and TRBJ2-2; 8 nucleotides align to TRBD1. The CDR3 extends over 14 amino acids. The V and J ends lost 3 bases and 8 bases, in that order; junction bases with no gene match: 6. Germline CDR1 and CDR2: SGHRS and YFSETQ. The CDR3 bases are TGCGCCAGCAGCTCCCGGACAGGGTCGGGGGAGCTGTTTTTT. Translating gives CASSSRTGSGELFF.

The chain is built from TRBV4-2 and TRBJ2-2; TRBD2 matches at 12 bases. The CDR3 runs 17 residues. Trimming took 1 base from V and 5 from J; bases not matched to a gene: 5. CDR1 and CDR2 from the germline V gene are LGHNA and YNFKEQ. CDR3 coding DNA: TGTGCCAGCAGCCAAGGACTAGCGGGAGTTGGTACCGGGGAGCTGTTTTTT. Encoded protein: CASSQGLAGVGTGELFF.

This clonotype has a handful of counts. The V and J genes are TRBV28 and TRBJ1-6; the D is unclear. V lost 1 base and J 9 bases, leaving 13 bases between the germline ends. There are 15 residues in the CDR3. Per the germline V gene, CDR1 is MDHEN and CDR2 is SYDVKM. The CDR3 DNA follows: TGTGCCAGCAGTTTATTAACCAAGGGAGGTTCACCCCTCCACTTT. This encodes CASSLLTKGGSPLHF. Filled out from reference TRBV28 and TRBJ1-6, the complete variable domain reads DVKVTQSSRYLVKRTGEKVFLECVQDMDHENMFWYRQDPGLGLRLIYFSYDVKMKEKGDIPEGYSVSREKKERFSLILESASTNQTSMYLCASSLLTKGGSPLHFGNGTRLTVT.

CDR3 residues: CASSGGQGFGGYTF. The CDR3 DNA is TGCGCCAGCAGCGGGGGACAGGGATTTGGCGGCTACACCTTC. The chain recombines TRBV5-1 with TRBJ1-2; 9 bases are a match to TRBD1. V gave up 4 bases and J gave up 8 bases; unmatched junction bases: 9. CDR1 and CDR2 (germline): SGHRS, YFSETQ. The CDR3 contains 14 residues. The whole variable domain, filled in from reference TRBV5-1 and TRBJ1-2, reads KAGVTQTPRYLIKTRGQQVTLSCSPISGHRSVSWYQQTPGQGLQFLFEYFSETQRNKGNFPGRFSGRQFSNSRSEMNVSTLELGDSALYLCASSGGQGFGGYTFGSGTRLTVV.

This sequence joins TRBV29-1 and TRBJ2-3, with D maybe TRBD2 (6 bases). Trimming shortened V by 3 bases and J by 0 bases, and 10 bases separated the two germline ends. This CDR3 has 14 residues. Per germline, CDR1 SQVTM and CDR2 ANQGSEA. DNA of the CDR3: TGCAGCGTTGAGTTACTAGCTAGCACAGATACGCAGTATTTT. Translated, it gives CSVELLASTDTQYF.

V gene TRBV4-1 combines with J gene TRBJ2-7, with D perhaps TRBD2 (7 bases). The CDR3 sequence is 17 residues long. The germline V gene encodes CDR1 MGHRA and CDR2 YSYEKL. V was trimmed by 3 bases and J by 5 bases, leaving 23 bases between them. The CDR3 DNA follows: TGCGCCAGCAGCCAGATGGGGGGGGGCTACTGGTCTCACGAGCAGTACTTC. Its protein is CASSQMGGGYWSHEQYF.

This clonotype occurred a few times. The chain combines TRBV6-5 with TRBJ2-1; 13 bases map to TRBD2. The CDR3 totals 16 residues. V shed 2 bases, J shed 12 bases, and the junction held 10 bases outside the gene matches. Germline V CDR1 and CDR2: MNHEY, SVGAGI. DNA of the CDR3: TGTGCCAGCAGTTACAGCCGACTAGCGGGAGGACTTGGGCAGTTCTTC. Encoded protein: CASSYSRLAGGLGQFF.

This chain connects TRBV4-2 to TRBJ1-4, with 8 positions matching TRBD1. This CDR3 is built from 17 residues. V lost 1 base, J lost 4 bases, and 8 bases stayed unmatched. Germline CDR1 and CDR2: LGHNA and YNFKEQ. CDR3 loop: CASSQGSGGAGNEKLFF. For the CDR3, the DNA is TGTGCCAGCAGCCAAGGTTCAGGGGGCGCGGGTAATGAAAAACTGTTTTTT.

Only a few counts were recorded for this clonotype. The chain links TRBV30 to TRBJ2-3, with D possibly being TRBD2 (5 bases). V lost 0 bases and J lost 14, with 12 bases in between. This CDR3 contains 11 residues. Germline V gives CDR1 GTSNPN, CDR2 SVGIG (reference sequence). CDR3 region: CAWSVHRGLYF. In DNA, the CDR3 is TGTGCCTGGAGTGTCCACCGGGGTCTGTATTTT.

The genes are TRBV7-2 and TRBJ2-7; TRBD2 matches at 10 bases. This CDR3 comprises 14 residues. V gave up 4 bases and J gave up 3 bases; unmatched junction bases: 3. Germline CDR1 reads SGHTA; CDR2 reads FQGNSA. The CDR3 DNA sequence: TGTGCCAGCAGCTCGGCTAGCGGGAGCTACGAGCAGTACTTC. This gives the protein CASSSASGSYEQYF.

This clonotype was counted a few times. The genes are TRBV5-1 and TRBJ2-5; D may match TRBD1 or TRBD2 (5 bases each). Germline V CDR1 and CDR2: SGHRS, YFSETQ. Trimming cost V 0 bases and J 5 bases, with 11 bases left between them. This CDR3 is built from 14 residues. The CDR3 bases are TGCGCCAGCAGCTTGGATCGGGGCGGGGAGACCCAGTACTTC. It yields the protein CASSLDRGGETQYF.

This clonotype was observed a handful of times. The chain couples TRBV11-2 to TRBJ2-7; no reliable D call. Germline values: CDR1 SGHAT, CDR2 FQNNGV. V was clipped by 0 bases and J by 5 bases, with 14 bases between them. The CDR3 contains 15 residues. The CDR3 loop reads CASSLDATATNEQYF. The CDR3 DNA follows: TGTGCCAGCAGCTTAGATGCGACCGCAACTAACGAGCAGTACTTC.

The V call is TRBV19, the J call TRBJ2-3; 8 bases map to TRBD2. This CDR3 is built from 14 residues. Germline CDR1 reads LNHDA; CDR2 reads SQIVND (reference sequence). With 5 bases clipped from V and 6 bases from J, the junction kept 7 bases outside the gene matches. CDR3 loop: CASSQSGGLDTQYF. The CDR3 DNA is TGTGCCAGTAGTCAGAGCGGGGGATTGGATACGCAGTATTTT.

Worth noting for this clonotype: At one of its ends the junction is not consistent with the germline gene, which may arise from a read error. V and J are TRBV3-1 and TRBJ2-6, with D hard to call. Germline assignment: CDR1 LGHDT and CDR2 YNNKEL (reference sequence). The CDR3 extends over 13 amino acids. This CDR3 is CASGQAGANVLTF. DNA of the CDR3: TGTGCCAGCGGCCAAGCTGGGGCCAACGTCCTGACTTTC.

The chain recombines TRBV30 with TRBJ2-3; TRBD2 aligns across 10 bases. This CDR3 is 15 amino acids long. The V gene's germline CDR1 is GTSNPN and CDR2 SVGIG (reference sequence). Trimming cost V 2 bases and J 3 bases; bases outside gene matches: 5. The CDR3 sequence: CAWSIPGLATDTQYF. CDR3 DNA sequence: TGTGCCTGGAGTATTCCGGGACTAGCGACAGATACGCAGTATTTT.

This clonotype occurred a few times. The chain has TRBV6-2 or TRBV6-3 and TRBJ2-7, with TRBD2 identical over 11 bases. Germline lookup yields CDR1 MNHEY and CDR2 SVGEGT. CDR3 length equals 18 residues. J gave up 0 bases and V 0 bases, and 7 bases lay outside the gene matches. The CDR3 region is CASSYSQTSGKFSYEQYF. CDR3 coding DNA: TGTGCCAGCAGTTACTCACAGACTAGCGGGAAATTCTCCTACGAGCAGTACTTC.

The V call is TRBV9, the J call TRBJ1-1, with TRBD1 as a possible D gene (6 bases). CDR1 and CDR2 (germline): SGDLS, YYNGEE. CDR3 length: 13 amino acids. Trimming cost V 4 bases and J 5 bases, with 12 bases left between them. CDR3 loop: CASSTTGKTEAFF. The DNA for the CDR3 is TGTGCCAGCAGCACTACAGGGAAGACTGAAGCTTTCTTT.

The sample holds many counts of this clonotype. This chain links TRBV12-3 or TRBV12-4 with TRBJ2-7; D not certain. The CDR3 sequence is 12 residues long. V lost 3 bases and J lost 4, with 7 bases in between. The CDR3 DNA is TGTGCCAGCAGTTTGACACCGTACGAGCAGTACTTC. It specifies CASSLTPYEQYF.

The genes are TRBV14 and TRBJ2-5; 9 nucleotides match TRBD2. Germline assignment: CDR1 SGHDN and CDR2 FVKESK. J gave up 4 bases and V 1 base, and 7 bases lay outside the gene matches. The CDR3 has 16 residues. CDR3 sequence (DNA): TGTGCCAGCAGCCAAGGTGGGCTAGCGGGACGAGAGACCCAGTACTTC. Its translation: CASSQGGLAGRETQYF.

This clonotype turned up a few times. The rearrangement joins TRBV6-2 or TRBV6-3 to TRBJ1-4; D is possibly TRBD1 (6 bases). V was cut by 8 bases and J by 8 bases, with 21 bases left in between. The CDR3 has 15 residues. Germline-derived CDR1 and CDR2 are MNHEY and SVGEGT. CDR3 amino acids: CASGLGGPGGEKLFF. Written as DNA, the CDR3 is TGTGCCAGCGGCCTGGGGGGCCCCGGAGGCGAAAAACTGTTTTTT.

The V and J genes are TRBV6-1 and TRBJ2-4; 7 bases fit TRBD1. Trimming at V came to 6 bases and at J to 3 bases, leaving 8 bases not matched to a gene. The CDR3 extends over 15 amino acids. Germline lookup yields CDR1 MNHNS and CDR2 SASEGT. This chain's CDR3 is CASSPTGWDKNIQYF. The CDR3 nucleotides read TGTGCCAGCAGCCCGACAGGGTGGGACAAAAACATTCAGTACTTC.

This clonotype was detected once. This chain uses TRBV5-1 with TRBJ2-2; D gene uncertain. The CDR3 is 14 residues long. CDR1 is SGHRS and CDR2 is YFSETQ in the germline V gene. V lost 4 bases to trimming and J lost 2 bases, with 9 bases between them. The CDR3 coding sequence is TGCGCCAGCAGCCGTGAGGTTAACACCGGGGAGCTGTTTTTT. It codes for CASSREVNTGELFF.

The chain carries TRBV6-5 and TRBJ2-3, with D uncertain. Germline V lookup: CDR1 MNHEY, CDR2 SVGAGI. V was shortened by 10 bases and J by 6 bases, with 11 bases between the two germline ends. CDR3 length: 11 residues. In nucleotides, the CDR3 is TGTGCCACCGGTCGCCCGGATACGCAGTATTTT. This gives the protein CATGRPDTQYF.

This clonotype turned up a few times. V usage is TRBV12-3 or TRBV12-4 and J usage is TRBJ1-1, with 8 nucleotides matching TRBD1. Germline trimming cut 6 bases from V and 1 base from J; bases unmatched to any gene: 4. The CDR3 consists of 14 residues. CDR3 loop: CASRPTGENTEAFF. The CDR3 region has the DNA TGTGCCAGCAGACCGACAGGGGAGAACACTGAAGCTTTCTTT.

V and J are TRBV6-5 and TRBJ1-2; a weak D match, TRBD1 (5 bases). Trimming pared 0 bases from V and 6 bases from J, leaving 14 bases between. The CDR3 length is 15 residues. Germline V gene data show CDR1 as MNHEY and CDR2 as SVGAGI. The CDR3: CASSYSGQPIDGYTF. In DNA, the CDR3 is TGTGCCAGCAGTTACTCGGGGCAGCCGATTGATGGCTACACCTTC.